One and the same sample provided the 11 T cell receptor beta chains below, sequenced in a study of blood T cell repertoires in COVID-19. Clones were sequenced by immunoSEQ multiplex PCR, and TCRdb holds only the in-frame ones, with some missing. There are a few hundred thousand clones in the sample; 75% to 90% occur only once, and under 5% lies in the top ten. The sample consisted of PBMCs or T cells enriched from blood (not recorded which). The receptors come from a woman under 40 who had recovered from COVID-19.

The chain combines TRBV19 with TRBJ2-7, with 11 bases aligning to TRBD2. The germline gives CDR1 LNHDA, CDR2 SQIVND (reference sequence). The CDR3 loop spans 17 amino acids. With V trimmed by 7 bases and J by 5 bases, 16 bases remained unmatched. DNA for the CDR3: TGTGCCAGTACCAAACCCCCCGGTAGCGGGAGGGGGAACGAGCAGTACTTC. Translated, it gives CASTKPPGSGRGNEQYF.

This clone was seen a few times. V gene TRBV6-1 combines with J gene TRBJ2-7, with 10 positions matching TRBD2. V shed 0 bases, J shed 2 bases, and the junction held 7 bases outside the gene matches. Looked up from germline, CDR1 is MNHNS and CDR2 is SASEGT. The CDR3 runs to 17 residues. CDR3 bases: TGTGCCAGCAGTGAAGCGGGAGGGGGACTAGCGCCCTACGAGCAGTACTTC. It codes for CASSEAGGGLAPYEQYF.

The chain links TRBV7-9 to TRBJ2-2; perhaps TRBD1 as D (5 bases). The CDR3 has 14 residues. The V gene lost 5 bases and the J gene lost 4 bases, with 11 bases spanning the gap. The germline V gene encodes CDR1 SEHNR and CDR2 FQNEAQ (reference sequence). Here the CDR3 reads CASSLQVVTGELFF. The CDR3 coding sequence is TGTGCCAGCAGCCTACAGGTTGTCACCGGGGAGCTGTTTTTT.

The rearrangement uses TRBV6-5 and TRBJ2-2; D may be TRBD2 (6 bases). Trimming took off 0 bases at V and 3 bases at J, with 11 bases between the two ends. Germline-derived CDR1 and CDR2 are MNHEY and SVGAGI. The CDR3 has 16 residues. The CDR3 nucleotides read TGTGCCAGCAGTTACTCGGGGGGAGAGGACACCGGGGAGCTGTTTTTT. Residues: CASSYSGGEDTGELFF.

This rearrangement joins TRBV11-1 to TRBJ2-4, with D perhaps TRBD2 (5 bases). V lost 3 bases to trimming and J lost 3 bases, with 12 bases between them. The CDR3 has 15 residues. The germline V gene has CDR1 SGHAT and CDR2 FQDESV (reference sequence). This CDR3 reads CASSFPGIDKNIQYF. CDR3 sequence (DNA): TGTGCCAGCAGCTTCCCGGGAATCGACAAAAACATTCAGTACTTC. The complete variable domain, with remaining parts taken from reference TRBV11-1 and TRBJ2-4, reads EAEVAQSPRYKITEKSQAVAFWCDPISGHATLYWYRQILGQGPELLVQFQDESVVDDSQLPKDRFSAERLKGVDSTLKIQPAELGDSAMYLCASSFPGIDKNIQYFGAGTRLSVL.

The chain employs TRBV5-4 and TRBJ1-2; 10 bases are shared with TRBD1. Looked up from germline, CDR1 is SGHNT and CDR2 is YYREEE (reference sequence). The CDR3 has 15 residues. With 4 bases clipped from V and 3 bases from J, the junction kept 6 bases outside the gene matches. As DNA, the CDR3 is TGTGCCAGCAGCGGTCGACAGGGGGCGGACTATGGCTACACCTTC. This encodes CASSGRQGADYGYTF.

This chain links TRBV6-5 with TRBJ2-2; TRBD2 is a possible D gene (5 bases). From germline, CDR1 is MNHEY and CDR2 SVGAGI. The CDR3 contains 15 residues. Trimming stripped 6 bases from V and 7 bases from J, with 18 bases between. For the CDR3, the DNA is TGTGCCAGCAGAGCAAGCGGAAAAAGGAACGGGGAGCTGTTTTTT. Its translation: CASRASGKRNGELFF.

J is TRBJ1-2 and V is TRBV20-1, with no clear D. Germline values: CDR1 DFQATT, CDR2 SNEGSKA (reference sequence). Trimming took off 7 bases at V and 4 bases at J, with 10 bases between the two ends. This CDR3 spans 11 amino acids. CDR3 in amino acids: CSVEGSYGYTF. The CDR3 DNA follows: TGCAGTGTAGAGGGATCCTATGGCTACACCTTC.

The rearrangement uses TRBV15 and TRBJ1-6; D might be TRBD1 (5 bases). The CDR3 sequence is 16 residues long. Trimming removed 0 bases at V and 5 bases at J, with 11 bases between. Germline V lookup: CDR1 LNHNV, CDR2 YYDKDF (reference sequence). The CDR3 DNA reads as TGTGCCACCAGCAGAGAACGGGGGAAGAATAATTCACCCCTCCACTTT. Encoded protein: CATSRERGKNNSPLHF.

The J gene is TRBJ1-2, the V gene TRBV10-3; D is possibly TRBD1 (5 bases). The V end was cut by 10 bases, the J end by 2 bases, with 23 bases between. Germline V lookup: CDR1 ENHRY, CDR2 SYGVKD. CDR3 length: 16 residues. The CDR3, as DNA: TGTGCCAGCCAGTCGACAGTGGACGGGGGGAACTATGGCTACACCTTC. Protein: CASQSTVDGGNYGYTF.

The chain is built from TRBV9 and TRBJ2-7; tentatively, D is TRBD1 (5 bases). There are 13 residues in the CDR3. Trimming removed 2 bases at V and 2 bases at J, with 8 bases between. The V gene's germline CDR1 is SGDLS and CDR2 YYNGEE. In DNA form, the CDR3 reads TGTGCCAGCAGCGTCCAGGACACCTACGAGCAGTACTTC. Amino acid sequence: CASSVQDTYEQYF.